One T cell receptor (beta chain) is described in this entry. This sample stems from a study of cytomegalovirus exposure and HLA in healthy donors. Vbeta (60) and Jbeta (13) primers were used in the PCR. Measured with immunoSEQ multiplex PCR; TCRdb has only the in-frame clones, and not every one. Among roughly 140,000 clones listed, about 72% were seen once. Trimming took 2 bases from V and 9 from J, leaving 20 bases between them. CDR3 size: 15 residues. Per the germline V gene, CDR1 is SQVTM and CDR2 is ANQGSEA. Sequencing input: PBMCs. This TCR was recovered from a man aged 40-49 years in good health and CMV-seronegative. The V gene is TRBV29-1, the J gene TRBJ1-3; perhaps TRBD1 as D (6 bases). CDR3 loop: CSVERPGTPGGTIYF. CDR3 nucleotides: TGCAGCGTTGAACGACCCGGGACACCCGGAGGCACCATATATTTT.